Below, 17 T cell receptor beta chains from the same sample are listed, as sequenced in a study of CD8 T cells in ankylosing spondylitis. MiXCR was run by TCRdb on the 5' RACE reads, yielding one entry per CDR3 protein. The table shows 30,000 to 35,000 distinct CDR3 sequences, with roughly 29% occurring only once. Sequenced material: synovial fluid, either unsorted or a sorted T cell fraction (not recorded which). Source of these receptors: a male donor with ankylosing spondylitis.

By sample fraction, this clonotype is medium-sized (0.01 to 0.1%). The J gene is TRBJ2-3, the V gene TRBV9; TRBD2 matches at 7 bases. The germline CDR1 and CDR2 sequences are SGDLS and YYNGEE. Losses at the gene ends were 3 bases for V and 0 bases for J; bases not matched to a gene: 4. The CDR3 length is 15 residues. The CDR3: CASSAGLFSTDTQYF. As DNA, the CDR3 is TGTGCCAGCAGCGCGGGACTATTCAGCACAGATACGCAGTATTTT.

The rearrangement links TRBV12-3 or TRBV12-4 to TRBJ2-2; 7 bases line up with TRBD2. With 4 bases clipped from V and 5 bases from J, the junction kept 4 bases outside the gene matches. The CDR3 spans 14 residues. The CDR3 DNA sequence: TGTGCCAGCAGTTCCTCGGGAGGAACCGGGGAGCTGTTTTTT. This translates into CASSSSGGTGELFF.

The rearrangement uses TRBV3-1 and TRBJ1-1; D possibly corresponds to TRBD1 (5 bases). CDR1 and CDR2 (germline): LGHDT, YNNKEL (reference sequence). CDR3 length: 15 residues. Trimming removed 4 bases from V and 4 bases from J, with 16 bases in between. The DNA for the CDR3 is TGTGCCAGCAGCCTTTATATGGGGGTCGGCACTGAAGCTTTCTTT. The encoded protein is CASSLYMGVGTEAFF.

This sequence joins TRBV20-1 and TRBJ2-7; TRBD2 aligns across 8 bases. The CDR3 is 13 residues long. Looked up from germline, CDR1 is DFQATT and CDR2 is SNEGSKA (reference sequence). Losses at the gene ends were 6 bases for V and 5 bases for J; bases not matched to a gene: 9. CDR3 protein: CSAIAGNGNEQYF. The CDR3 DNA reads as TGCAGTGCCATAGCGGGAAATGGAAACGAGCAGTACTTC.

The chain uses TRBV12-3 or TRBV12-4 and TRBJ2-1; 12 bases fit TRBD1. There are 15 residues in the CDR3. V shed 5 bases and J 10 bases; nucleotides not matched to a gene: 9. CDR3 nucleotide sequence: TGTGCCAGCAGTCCCTGGGACAGGGGGCCACGGGAGCAGTTCTTC. The encoded protein is CASSPWDRGPREQFF.

The chain joins TRBV14 to TRBJ1-2; 7 bases match TRBD1. Unmatched junction bases numbered 8, after V lost 4 bases and J lost 6 bases. Germline CDR1 SGHDN, CDR2 FVKESK. There are 14 residues in the CDR3. The CDR3 region has the DNA TGTGCCAGCAGCCCTACGACAGGGCCCCATGGCTACACCTTC. It specifies CASSPTTGPHGYTF.

This clonotype was seen a few times. This chain uses TRBV7-9 with TRBJ2-7; either TRBD1 or TRBD2 may fit D (5 bases each). Germline V lookup: CDR1 SEHNR, CDR2 FQNEAQ (reference sequence). The V end lost 4 bases, the J end lost 4 bases, and 23 bases lay between the germline ends. The CDR3 has 17 residues. This chain's CDR3 is CASSSQPQGPYGYEQYV. DNA for the CDR3: TGTGCCAGCAGCTCCCAGCCCCAGGGACCCTACGGGTACGAGCAGTACGTC.

This clonotype was seen many times. The chain uses TRBV14 and TRBJ2-1, with D unresolved. CDR1 is SGHDN, CDR2 FVKESK, per germline. Trimming shortened V by 1 base and J by 1 base, and 8 bases separated the two germline ends. This CDR3 has 15 amino acids. CDR3 region: CASSQGAISYNEQFF. As DNA, the CDR3 is TGTGCCAGCAGCCAAGGCGCTATTTCCTACAATGAGCAGTTCTTC. The complete variable domain, with remaining parts taken from reference TRBV14 and TRBJ2-1, reads EAGVTQFPSHSVIEKGQTVTLRCDPISGHDNLYWYRRVMGKEIKFLLHFVKESKQDESGMPNNRFLAERTGGTYSTLKVQPAELEDSGVYFCASSQGAISYNEQFFGPGTRLTVL.

This clonotype showed up just a few times. J is TRBJ2-2 and V is TRBV24-1; D not resolved. CDR1 is KGHDR and CDR2 is SFDVKD in the germline V gene. Deletions cut 1 base from V and 1 base from J, with 3 bases between. CDR3 size: 14 residues. CDR3 protein: CATSDFWNTGELFF. The CDR3 region has the DNA TGTGCCACCAGTGATTTCTGGAACACCGGGGAGCTGTTTTTT.

This clonotype was counted ten times or more. This chain joins TRBV27 and TRBJ2-1, with D perhaps TRBD1 (5 bases). V was clipped by 2 bases and J by 4 bases, with 12 bases between them. The CDR3 length is 15 residues. Germline-derived CDR1 and CDR2 are MNHEY and SMNVEV (reference sequence). CDR3 loop: CASSLSRGLYNEQFF. The CDR3 region has the DNA TGTGCCAGCAGTTTAAGTAGGGGCCTATACAATGAGCAGTTCTTC.

The chain is built from TRBV20-1 and TRBJ2-1; the D gene is possibly TRBD2 (7 bases). The length of the CDR3 is 16 residues. Trimming cost V 5 bases and J 3 bases, with 20 bases left between them. Looked up from germline, CDR1 is DFQATT and CDR2 is SNEGSKA (reference sequence). The CDR3 loop is CSAGGRGRGYYNEQFF. The CDR3 DNA reads as TGCAGTGCTGGAGGGAGGGGCAGGGGTTACTACAATGAGCAGTTCTTC.

A single count supports this clonotype. The gene calls are TRBV20-1 and TRBJ1-2, with 11 bases that match TRBD1. Germline V lookup: CDR1 DFQATT, CDR2 SNEGSKA (reference sequence). The CDR3 length is 16 residues. V trimming: 5 bases; J trimming: 3 bases; junction bases outside the gene matches: 11. The CDR3 bases are TGCAGTGCTCCGGACAGGGGGCAGGGTAGGGACTATGGCTACACCTTC. Translation gives CSAPDRGQGRDYGYTF.

The chain employs TRBV10-1 and TRBJ2-3; D gene unclear. The CDR3 contains 11 residues. The germline V and J ends were trimmed by 2 bases and 4 bases, with 1 base remaining between them. Germline loops: CDR1 WNHNN, CDR2 SYGVQD (reference sequence). This CDR3 is CASSEADTQYF. The CDR3, as DNA: TGCGCCAGCAGTGAGGCAGATACGCAGTATTTT.

The rearrangement links TRBV13 to TRBJ2-7; D gene unclear. Germline lookup yields CDR1 PRHDT and CDR2 FYEKMQ (reference sequence). Trimming stripped 0 bases from V and 2 bases from J, with 8 bases between. The CDR3 consists of 14 residues. The CDR3 is CASSLGRSPYEQYV. The CDR3 nucleotides are TGTGCCAGCAGCTTAGGGCGGAGCCCCTACGAGCAGTACGTC.

This clonotype was recorded many times. This chain connects TRBV6-2 or TRBV6-3 to TRBJ2-7; D not resolved. The V and J ends lost 2 bases and 4 bases respectively, with 15 bases between them. The germline gives CDR1 MNHEY, CDR2 SVGEGT. The CDR3 loop spans 15 amino acids. The CDR3 sequence: CASSYGLLGWYEQYV. CDR3 sequence (DNA): TGTGCCAGCAGTTACGGGCTTTTGGGCTGGTACGAGCAGTACGTC.

The rearrangement joins TRBV5-1 to TRBJ1-1; D is undetermined. This CDR3 region has 11 residues. Trimming took off 5 bases at V and 7 bases at J, with 9 bases between the two ends. Germline values: CDR1 SGHRS, CDR2 YFSETQ. The CDR3 bases are TGCGCCAGCAGGGTTGGAATTGAAGCTTTCTTT. It translates to CASRVGIEAFF.

V and J are TRBV11-2 and TRBJ2-7, with 11 positions matching TRBD2. The CDR3 is made up of 15 amino acids. V was pared by 5 bases and J by 4 bases, with 7 bases of the junction left unmatched. From germline, CDR1 is SGHAT and CDR2 FQNNGV. This CDR3 is CASSNIGTSGYEQYV. DNA for the CDR3: TGTGCCAGCAGCAACATCGGGACTAGCGGATACGAGCAGTACGTC.